Each of the 18 T cell receptor beta chains below was sequenced from the same sample in a study of blood T cell repertoires in COVID-19. Assay: immunoSEQ multiplex PCR; the TCRdb copy retains only in-frame clones and omits some. The sample records 350,000 to 400,000 clones, 90% being singletons. The sequenced sample consisted of peripheral blood. The source is a man aged 18-30 years with active or convalescent COVID-19.

Regarding this clone: Other DNA sequences in this sample translate to the same CDR3. The rearrangement uses TRBV9 and TRBJ2-7; 7 bases map to TRBD1. The CDR3 loop spans 14 amino acids. V dropped 0 bases and J dropped 3; count of bases not matched to a gene: 3. The V gene's germline CDR1 is SGDLS and CDR2 YYNGEE. In nucleotides, the CDR3 is TGTGCCAGCAGCGTAGGGACAGGAAACTACGAGCAGTACTTC. It translates to CASSVGTGNYEQYF.

This chain links TRBV3-1 (or the pseudogene TRBV3-2) with TRBJ1-1; D is unresolved. Trimming took off 2 bases at V and 7 bases at J, with 11 bases between the two ends. CDR1 and CDR2 (germline): LGHDT, YNNKEL (reference sequence). This CDR3 is built from 13 residues. The chain's CDR3 is CASSQWPVHEAFF. DNA for the CDR3: TGTGCCAGCAGCCAATGGCCCGTTCATGAAGCTTTCTTT.

The V and J genes are TRBV11-2 and TRBJ2-3; 9 nucleotides agree with TRBD2. This CDR3 has 18 amino acids. Germline V gives CDR1 SGHAT, CDR2 FQNNGV. Trimming took 0 bases from V and 2 from J; bases not matched to a gene: 9. In nucleotides, the CDR3 is TGTGCCAGCAGCTTAGATCCAAGCGGGGGGATCCTCACAGATACGCAGTATTTT. Its protein product is CASSLDPSGGILTDTQYF.

This chain links TRBV10-3 with TRBJ2-7; 8 bases align to TRBD2. Losses at the gene ends were 10 bases for V and 0 bases for J; bases not matched to a gene: 2. Germline loops: CDR1 ENHRY, CDR2 SYGVKD. This CDR3 is 12 amino acids long. Here the CDR3 DNA reads TGTGCCAGCGGGGGGAGCTCCTACGAGCAGTACTTC. Translation gives CASGGSSYEQYF.

V is TRBV2 and J is TRBJ1-5, with D possibly matching TRBD1 (6 bases). Per germline, CDR1 SNHLY and CDR2 FYNNEI. Trimming pared 5 bases from V and 3 bases from J, leaving 17 bases between. CDR3 length: 16 residues. The chain's CDR3 is CASSKDSKFPNQPQHF. CDR3 sequence (DNA): TGTGCCAGCAGTAAGGACAGTAAATTTCCCAATCAGCCCCAGCATTTT.

CDR3 DNA: TGTGCCACCAGTGATTTACAGAGAGCTTTCTTT. Amino acids: CATSDLQRAFF. The rearrangement joins TRBV24-1 to TRBJ1-1, with D hard to call. Germline lookup yields CDR1 KGHDR and CDR2 SFDVKD. The CDR3 extends over 11 amino acids. Trimming took 1 base from V and 10 from J, leaving 6 bases between them.

The rearrangement joins TRBV7-2 to TRBJ2-7, with D possibly TRBD2 on 5 matching bases. The ends were cut back, 1 base at V and 3 bases at J, with 13 bases in the middle. CDR1 is SGHTA, CDR2 FQGNSA, per germline. The CDR3 covers 15 residues. The CDR3 nucleotides read TGTGCCAGCAGCTTAGGAGGGCCTGGTAGCTACGAGCAGTACTTC. This gives the protein CASSLGGPGSYEQYF.

This clone is a singleton in its sample. This chain uses TRBV5-6 with TRBJ1-1, with TRBD1 identical over 8 bases. Germline V gives CDR1 SGHDT, CDR2 YYEEEE. The CDR3 is 14 amino acids. Trimming took 2 bases from V and 5 from J; bases not matched to a gene: 5. CDR3 sequence reads: CASSLQGVRTEAFF. CDR3 nucleotide sequence: TGTGCCAGCAGCTTACAGGGGGTACGGACTGAAGCTTTCTTT.

The chain recombines TRBV7-2 with TRBJ2-5, with D possibly being TRBD2 (5 bases). Germline-derived CDR1 and CDR2 are SGHTA and FQGNSA. This CDR3 region has 16 residues. Trimming cost V 5 bases and J 1 base, with 17 bases left between them. The CDR3 sequence: CASSPSGIGGQETQYF. CDR3 DNA: TGTGCCAGCAGCCCGTCGGGGATTGGCGGCCAAGAGACCCAGTACTTC.

DNA for the CDR3: TGCGCCAGCAGCCAGGACAGGGGCTCCTACGAGCAGTACTTC. Its translation is CASSQDRGSYEQYF. The chain is built from TRBV5-1 and TRBJ2-7; 9 positions agree with TRBD1. Trimming removed 4 bases from V and 0 bases from J; junction bases left unmatched: 2. CDR3 length equals 14 residues. Germline V CDR1 and CDR2: SGHRS, YFSETQ.

V is TRBV3-1 (or the pseudogene TRBV3-2) and J is TRBJ2-1; 9 bases align to TRBD2. Germline CDR1 LGHDT, CDR2 YNNKEL (reference sequence). V trimming: 4 bases; J trimming: 4 bases; junction bases outside the gene matches: 5. This CDR3 region has 15 residues. The CDR3 DNA reads as TGTGCCAGCAGCCTGGGAACTAGCGGGTACAATGAGCAGTTCTTC. Encoded protein: CASSLGTSGYNEQFF.

V and J are TRBV12-3 or TRBV12-4 and TRBJ1-1; D is unclear. The CDR3 totals 13 residues. Trimming took off 5 bases at V and 1 base at J, with 8 bases between the two ends. CDR3 DNA sequence: TGTGCCAGCAGTGACCAGGCGAACACTGAAGCTTTCTTT. Its translation is CASSDQANTEAFF.

This chain joins TRBV9 and TRBJ1-2; TRBD1 might be the D (5 bases). The CDR3 contains 13 residues. Germline lookup yields CDR1 SGDLS and CDR2 YYNGEE. V lost 4 bases to trimming and J lost 2 bases, with 9 bases between them. This chain's CDR3 is CASSQTDNYGYTF. The CDR3 bases are TGTGCCAGCAGCCAGACAGACAACTATGGCTACACCTTC.

J is TRBJ2-7 and V is TRBV24-1; weak D call: TRBD2 (7 bases). The CDR3 has 14 amino acids. The V and J ends lost 4 bases and 7 bases respectively, with 16 bases between them. Per germline, CDR1 KGHDR and CDR2 SFDVKD. The CDR3 DNA reads TGTGCCACCAGTGAGGGGGGGGCGACGGGGGAGCAGTACTTC. It encodes CATSEGGATGEQYF.

The chain carries TRBV7-8 and TRBJ2-1; 11 bases align to TRBD1. CDR1 and CDR2 from the germline V gene are SGHVS and FQNEAQ. CDR3 length: 15 amino acids. The J segment lost 8 bases and the V segment lost 1 base, leaving 4 bases of the junction unmatched. The CDR3 is CASSLEGQGGDEQFF. DNA of the CDR3: TGTGCCAGCAGCTTAGAGGGACAGGGGGGCGATGAGCAGTTCTTC.

The chain combines TRBV27 with TRBJ1-4; 7 bases match TRBD1. The CDR3 totals 15 residues. Trimming removed 0 bases from V and 7 bases from J; junction bases left unmatched: 5. CDR1 is MNHEY, CDR2 SMNVEV, per germline (reference sequence). The CDR3 region has the DNA TGTGCCAGCAGTTTATCGGCCAGGGGGACTGAAAAACTGTTTTTT. The encoded protein is CASSLSARGTEKLFF.

The chain employs TRBV5-1 and TRBJ1-6; 10 nucleotides match TRBD1. J gave up 0 bases and V 4 bases, and 1 base lay outside the gene matches. The CDR3 length is 16 residues. Germline CDR1 is SGHRS and CDR2 is YFSETQ. The DNA for the CDR3 is TGCGCCAGCAGCCGACAGGGGGCCTCCTATAATTCACCCCTCCACTTT. Translating it yields CASSRQGASYNSPLHF.

The rearrangement links TRBV7-3 to TRBJ1-6; no reliable D call. V dropped 1 base and J dropped 3 bases, with 13 bases sitting between them. This CDR3 has 17 residues. From germline, CDR1 is SGHTA and CDR2 FQGTGA. The CDR3 coding sequence is TGTGCCAGCAGCTTAAGTCCCGCGGAGAACTATAATTCACCCCTCCACTTT. It yields the protein CASSLSPAENYNSPLHF.